This TCR beta chain was identified in a study of blood T cell repertoires in COVID-19. About the study: Researchers got acute and convalescent COVID-19 samples from the United States, Italy and Spain.

This table comes from immunoSEQ multiplex PCR, and its TCRdb copy is limited to in-frame clones, with some not included. Of 100,000 to 150,000 clones in the sample, approximately 88% were seen once. Germline V gene lookup returns CDR1 KGHSH and CDR2 LQKENI. The V gene lost 4 bases and the J gene lost 5 bases, with 16 bases spanning the gap. This CDR3 has 15 amino acids. The receptor comes from a middle-aged man with acute or convalescent COVID-19. The V gene is TRBV18, the J gene TRBJ2-3, with D tentatively TRBD1 (5 bases). Source material: peripheral blood. This CDR3 is CASSLTTQRGDTQYF. The CDR3 coding sequence is TGTGCCAGCTCACTTACGACACAAAGGGGAGATACGCAGTATTTT.